This T cell receptor (beta chain) was documented in a study of OX40 agonist ivuxolimab in advanced cancers. Looking at the study overall: Ivuxolimab is an agonistic anti-OX40 (CD134) antibody, and patients were treated with it. Study observations and caveats: Clones of CD4+ and CD8+ blood T cells grew by week 6 at doses of 0.1 to 3.0 mg/kg. In CD8+ T cells, expanded clones were on average more numerous than in CD4+.

With respect to this clone: Its antigen is still unknown.

Generated by immunoSEQ multiplex PCR, the TCRdb table keeps only in-frame clones and is missing some. The table shows 80,000 or so clones, with approximately 89% occurring only once. CDR1 and CDR2 from the germline V gene are SGDLS and YYNGEE. The CDR3 is made up of 15 amino acids. The V end lost 2 bases, the J end lost 0 bases, and 11 bases lay between the germline ends. The receptor was derived from an adult with an advanced solid tumor such as melanoma, head and neck, liver or kidney cancer. The V gene is TRBV9, the J gene TRBJ2-5, with a tentative D call TRBD2 (6 bases). The sample was CD4+ or CD8+ T cells sorted from blood, taken in a trial of the OX40 agonist ivuxolimab. The CDR3 here is CASSVGGRDQETQYF. The CDR3 nucleotides are TGTGCCAGCAGCGTGGGGGGAAGGGACCAAGAGACCCAGTACTTC. The variable domain in full, with the rest retrieved from reference TRBV9 and TRBJ2-5, is DSGVTQTPKHLITATGQRVTLRCSPRSGDLSVYWYQQSLDQGLQFLIQYYNGEERAKGNILERFSAQQFPDLHSELNLSSLELGDSALYFCASSVGGRDQETQYFGPGTRLLVL.